The sequence of this T cell receptor (beta chain) was determined in a study of TIL therapy for anti-PD-1-resistant metastatic lung cancer. At the level of the study: Median tumor PD-L1 proportion score was approximately 5.7%. Most patients had lung adenocarcinoma; a few tumors were EGFR-mutant, two ALK-rearranged; half smoked currently or formerly. Study-wide results and limits: Many TIL product clones were absent from baseline tumor, suggesting clonal contraction. TIL cultures after expansion showed higher clonality and lower diversity than baseline tumor (median approximately 6% vs 31%).

Time point in this sample: pre-treatment sample, taken before nivolumab and TIL therapy. Most excised metastases sampled were pleural nodules or supraclavicular lymph nodes. The CDR3 consists of 21 residues. Germline V gives CDR1 ENHRY, CDR2 SYGVKD. Trimming took 2 bases from V and 3 from J; bases not matched to a gene: 19. A note on this clone: Antigen: not known.

Sequencing used immunoSEQ v3. The table came from immunoSEQ multiplex PCR; TCRdb's copy has only in-frame clones and leaves some out. The data show 95,000 or so clones, with around three fifths seen just once and about 10% held by the top ten. The material sequenced was tumor tissue, taken at baseline. This TCR derives from a person aged 25 to 80 with non-small cell lung cancer. This sequence joins TRBV10-3 and TRBJ2-6; 7 bases map to TRBD1. This CDR3 reads CAISEREPPRTGGRGANVLTF. In nucleotides, the CDR3 is TGTGCCATCAGTGAGAGAGAGCCTCCTAGGACAGGTGGACGTGGGGCCAACGTCCTGACTTTC.